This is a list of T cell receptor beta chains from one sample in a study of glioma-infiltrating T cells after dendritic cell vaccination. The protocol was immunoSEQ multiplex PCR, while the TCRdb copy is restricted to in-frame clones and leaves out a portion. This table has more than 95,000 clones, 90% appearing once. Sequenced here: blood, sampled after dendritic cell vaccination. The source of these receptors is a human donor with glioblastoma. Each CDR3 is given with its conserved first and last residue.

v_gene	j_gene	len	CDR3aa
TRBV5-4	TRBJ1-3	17	CASSSGTGRLSGNTIYF
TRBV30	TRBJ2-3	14	CACRPVSGSDTQYF
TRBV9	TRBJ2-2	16	CASSAPGTGYTGELFF
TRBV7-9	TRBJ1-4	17	CASSWGGVLEANEKLFF
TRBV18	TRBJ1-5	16	CASSTTGGVSNQPQHF
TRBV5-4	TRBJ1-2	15	CASSPPLSGEHGYTF
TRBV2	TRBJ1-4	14	CASSEGRGNEKLFF
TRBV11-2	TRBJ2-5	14	CASSRDSLWETQYF
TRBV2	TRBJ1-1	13	CASSPTMNTEAFF
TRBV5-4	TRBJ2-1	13	CASSAGLENEQFF